Below are 14 T cell receptor beta chains sequenced from a single sample in a study of OX40 agonist ivuxolimab in advanced cancers. The method was immunoSEQ multiplex PCR; TCRdb's version includes in-frame clones alone and lacks a portion of them. The sample has 90,000 to 100,000 clones; about 85% are singletons. The specimen comprised CD4+ or CD8+ T cells sorted from blood, sampled in a trial of the OX40 agonist ivuxolimab. These receptors were obtained from an adult with an advanced solid tumor such as melanoma, head and neck, liver or kidney cancer.

This clone was seen only once. The chain combines TRBV5-4 with TRBJ1-1; D may be TRBD1 (6 bases). The CDR3 is 14 amino acids. The germline V and J ends were trimmed by 5 bases and 3 bases, with 14 bases remaining between them. Germline V CDR1 and CDR2: SGHNT, YYREEE (reference sequence). DNA for the CDR3: TGTGCCAGCAGGAGGCGGGAGGGGGACACTGAAGCTTTCTTT. This translates into CASRRREGDTEAFF.

This chain connects TRBV9 to TRBJ2-1; TRBD2 agrees at 10 bases. Germline trimming cut 0 bases from V and 1 base from J; bases unmatched to any gene: 4. Germline V gene lookup returns CDR1 SGDLS and CDR2 YYNGEE. The CDR3 is made up of 17 amino acids. The CDR3 here is CASSVGLAGDSYNEQFF. The CDR3 DNA is TGTGCCAGCAGCGTAGGCCTAGCGGGAGATTCCTACAATGAGCAGTTCTTC.

CDR3 sequence (DNA): TGCGCCAGCAGCTTGGGGGGAGGCCCAGGCGAAGCTTTCTTT. It codes for CASSLGGGPGEAFF. This sequence joins TRBV5-1 and TRBJ1-1; no reliable D call. Trimming left V 0 bases short and J 8 bases short, with 14 bases between. The CDR3 totals 14 residues. The germline gives CDR1 SGHRS, CDR2 YFSETQ.

The rearrangement joins TRBV30 to TRBJ1-2; D ambiguous. The CDR3 spans 12 residues. V lost 3 bases and J lost 1, with 6 bases in between. Germline V gene data show CDR1 as GTSNPN and CDR2 as SVGIG (reference sequence). CDR3: CAWRGINYGYTF. CDR3 coding DNA: TGTGCCTGGAGAGGGATTAACTATGGCTACACCTTC.

This chain links TRBV7-2 with TRBJ1-4; D is uncertain. CDR1 and CDR2 (germline): SGHTA, FQGNSA. V was shortened by 1 base and J by 7 bases, with 16 bases between the two germline ends. The CDR3 is 16 amino acids. In nucleotides, the CDR3 is TGTGCCAGCAGCTTAGGAAACAGTATAATGGGTGAAAAACTGTTTTTT. Its protein is CASSLGNSIMGEKLFF.

V usage is TRBV28 and J usage is TRBJ2-6; D ambiguous. Trimming pared 6 bases from V and 0 bases from J, leaving 6 bases between. The CDR3 length is 14 residues. Germline loops: CDR1 MDHEN, CDR2 SYDVKM. CDR3 sequence (DNA): TGTGCCAGCAGGAGGTACTCTGGGGCCAACGTCCTGACTTTC. Translating gives CASRRYSGANVLTF.

The gene calls are TRBV7-9 and TRBJ2-1; D is ambiguous. Trimming cost V 0 bases and J 7 bases, with 10 bases left between them. CDR3 length equals 14 residues. Looked up from germline, CDR1 is SEHNR and CDR2 is FQNEAQ (reference sequence). The DNA of the CDR3 is TGTGCCAGCAGCTTAGCGACCAGCTGGAATGAGCAGTTCTTC. Protein sequence: CASSLATSWNEQFF. Full variable domain (outside the CDR3, taken from reference TRBV7-9 and TRBJ2-1): DTGVSQNPRHKITKRGQNVTFRCDPISEHNRLYWYRQTLGQGPEFLTYFQNEAQLEKSRLLSDRFSAERPKGSFSTLEIQRTEQGDSAMYLCASSLATSWNEQFFGPGTRLTVL.

This clone was recorded a few times. The V gene is TRBV19, the J gene TRBJ1-3; D gene unclear. Between the trimmed V and J ends, which lost 3 bases and 0 bases, there was a span of 9 bases. The germline gives CDR1 LNHDA, CDR2 SQIVND (reference sequence). The CDR3 length is 15 residues. CDR3 DNA sequence: TGTGCCAGTAGTATCGGTGGGAACTCTGGAAACACCATATATTTT. Its translation is CASSIGGNSGNTIYF.

The chain is built from TRBV18 and TRBJ2-1; the match to TRBD2 covers 11 bases. The CDR3 length is 15 residues. The V and J ends lost 3 bases and 6 bases, in that order; junction bases with no gene match: 4. CDR1 is KGHSH, CDR2 LQKENI, per germline. The CDR3 spells CASSPTSGSVNEQFF. The CDR3 DNA sequence: TGTGCCAGCTCACCCACTAGCGGGAGTGTCAATGAGCAGTTCTTC.

V usage is TRBV7-2 and J usage is TRBJ1-5, with D possibly TRBD1 on 5 matching bases. Germline CDR1 SGHTA, CDR2 FQGNSA. The V and J ends lost 5 bases and 5 bases respectively, with 22 bases between them. The CDR3 contains 17 residues. The DNA for the CDR3 is TGTGCCAGCAGCCTATCTCCCGGGGCGAGTGGGGATCAGCCCCAGCATTTT. Protein sequence: CASSLSPGASGDQPQHF. Using reference TRBV7-2 and TRBJ1-5 for the parts outside the CDR3, the full variable domain is GAGVSQSPSNKVTEKGKDVELRCDPISGHTALYWYRQSLGQGLEFLIYFQGNSAPDKSGLPSDRFSAERTGGSVSTLTIQRTQQEDSAVYLCASSLSPGASGDQPQHFGDGTRLSIL.

The chain carries TRBV6-6 and TRBJ1-4; 9 positions agree with TRBD1. J was trimmed by 4 bases and V by 4 bases; bases with no gene match: 4. Germline CDR1 is MNHNY and CDR2 is SVGAGI (reference sequence). The CDR3 has 15 residues. In DNA form, the CDR3 reads TGTGCCAGCAGTTCCGAGGGACAGGGTAATGAAAAACTGTTTTTT. Its protein is CASSSEGQGNEKLFF.

The chain employs TRBV4-2 and TRBJ1-4; unclear D gene. There are 16 residues in the CDR3. Germline V gene data show CDR1 as LGHNA and CDR2 as YNFKEQ. The V gene lost 0 bases and the J gene lost 0 bases, with 8 bases spanning the gap. The CDR3, as DNA: TGTGCCAGCAGCCAAGATGTCGGGGCAACTAATGAAAAACTGTTTTTT. Amino acids: CASSQDVGATNEKLFF.

The chain combines TRBV28 with TRBJ2-5; 12 bases are a match to TRBD1. This CDR3 comprises 16 residues. From germline, CDR1 is MDHEN and CDR2 SYDVKM. V was clipped by 5 bases and J by 6 bases; unmatched bases: 10. The CDR3 bases are TGTGCCAGCAGTCCGTGGGACAGGGGGCGCGGGAAGACCCAGTACTTC. Translated: CASSPWDRGRGKTQYF. The whole variable domain, remainder taken from reference TRBV28 and TRBJ2-5, is DVKVTQSSRYLVKRTGEKVFLECVQDMDHENMFWYRQDPGLGLRLIYFSYDVKMKEKGDIPEGYSVSREKKERFSLILESASTNQTSMYLCASSPWDRGRGKTQYFGPGTRLLVL.

J is TRBJ2-2 and V is TRBV7-6, with D unresolved. The germline V gene encodes CDR1 SGHVS and CDR2 FNYEAQ. The CDR3 is 14 amino acids. Trimming shortened V by 4 bases and J by 4 bases, and 10 bases separated the two germline ends. CDR3 sequence reads: CASSSRSRTGELFF. The CDR3 DNA reads TGTGCCAGCAGCTCCAGGTCTCGCACCGGGGAGCTGTTTTTT.